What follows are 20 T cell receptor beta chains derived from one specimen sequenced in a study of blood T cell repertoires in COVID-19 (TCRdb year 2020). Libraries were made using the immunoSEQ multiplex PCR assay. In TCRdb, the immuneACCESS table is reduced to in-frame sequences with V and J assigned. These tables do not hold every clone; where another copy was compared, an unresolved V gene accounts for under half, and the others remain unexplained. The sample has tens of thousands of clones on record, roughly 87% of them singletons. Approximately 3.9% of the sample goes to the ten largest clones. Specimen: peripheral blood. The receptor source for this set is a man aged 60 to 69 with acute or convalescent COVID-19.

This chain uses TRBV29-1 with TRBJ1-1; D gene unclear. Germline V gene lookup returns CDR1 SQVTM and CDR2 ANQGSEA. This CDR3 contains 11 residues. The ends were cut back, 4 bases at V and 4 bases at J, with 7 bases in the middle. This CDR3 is CSVATGTEAFF. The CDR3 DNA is TGCAGCGTTGCGACGGGCACTGAAGCTTTCTTT. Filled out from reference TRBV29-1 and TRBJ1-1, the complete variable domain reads SAVISQKPSRDICQRGTSLTIQCQVDSQVTMMFWYRQQPGQSLTLIATANQGSEATYESGFVIDKFPISRPNLTFSTLTVSNMSPEDSSIYLCSVATGTEAFFGQGTRLTVV.

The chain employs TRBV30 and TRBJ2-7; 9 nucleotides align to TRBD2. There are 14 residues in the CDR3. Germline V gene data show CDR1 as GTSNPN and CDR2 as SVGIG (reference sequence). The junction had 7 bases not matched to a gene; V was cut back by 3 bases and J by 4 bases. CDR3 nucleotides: TGTGCCTGGAGCTTCCTTAGCGGGAGATACGAGCAGTACTTC. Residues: CAWSFLSGRYEQYF.

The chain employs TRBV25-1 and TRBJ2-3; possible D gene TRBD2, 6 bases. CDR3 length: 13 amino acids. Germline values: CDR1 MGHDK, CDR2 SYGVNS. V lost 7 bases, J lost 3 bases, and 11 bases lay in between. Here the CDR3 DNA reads TGTGCCAGCATACCTAGCGATACAGATACGCAGTATTTT. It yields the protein CASIPSDTDTQYF.

The CDR3 sequence is CASSIEGVAGKLFF. CDR3 bases: TGTGCCAGTAGTATAGAAGGCGTGGCGGGGAAACTGTTTTTT. The chain employs TRBV19 and TRBJ1-4; D remains ambiguous. The CDR3 runs 14 residues. CDR1 is LNHDA, CDR2 SQIVND, per germline (reference sequence). Trimming shortened V by 0 bases and J by 11 bases, and 13 bases separated the two germline ends.

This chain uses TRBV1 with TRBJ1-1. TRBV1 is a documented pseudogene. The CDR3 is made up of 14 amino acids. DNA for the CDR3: TGCACCAGCAGCCAAGAGGTGAGGGACACTGAAGCTTTCTTT. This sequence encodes CTSSQEVRDTEAFF.

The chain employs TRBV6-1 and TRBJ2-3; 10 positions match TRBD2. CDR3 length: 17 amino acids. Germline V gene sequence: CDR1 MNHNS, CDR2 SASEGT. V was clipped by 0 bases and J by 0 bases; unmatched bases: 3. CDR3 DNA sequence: TGTGCCAGCAGTGAAGCCTTAGCGGGAGGAAGCACAGATACGCAGTATTTT. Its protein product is CASSEALAGGSTDTQYF.

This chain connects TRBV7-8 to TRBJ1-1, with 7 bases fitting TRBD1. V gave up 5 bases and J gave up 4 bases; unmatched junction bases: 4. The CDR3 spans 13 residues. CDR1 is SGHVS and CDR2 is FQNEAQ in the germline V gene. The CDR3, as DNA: TGTGCCAGCAGCGTAAACAGGGGCACTGAAGCTTTCTTT. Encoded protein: CASSVNRGTEAFF.

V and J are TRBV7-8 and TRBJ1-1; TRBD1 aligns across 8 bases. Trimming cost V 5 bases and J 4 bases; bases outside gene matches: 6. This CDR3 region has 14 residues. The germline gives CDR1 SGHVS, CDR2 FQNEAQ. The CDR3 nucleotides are TGTGCCAGCAGCACCCAAACAGGGGGCACTGAAGCTTTCTTT. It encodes CASSTQTGGTEAFF.

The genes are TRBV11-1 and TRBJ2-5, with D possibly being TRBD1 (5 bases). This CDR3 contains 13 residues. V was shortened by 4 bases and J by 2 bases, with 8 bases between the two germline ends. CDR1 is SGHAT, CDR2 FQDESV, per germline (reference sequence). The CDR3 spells CASSSDRQETQYF. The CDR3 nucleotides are TGTGCCAGCAGCTCCGACAGACAAGAGACCCAGTACTTC.

CDR3 amino acids: CASSFSLASEQYF. Written as DNA, the CDR3 is TGTGCCAGCAGCTTTAGCCTAGCCAGTGAGCAGTACTTC. V and J are TRBV7-3 and TRBJ2-7, with D possibly matching TRBD2 (5 bases). The CDR3 loop spans 13 amino acids. V was cut by 3 bases and J by 7 bases, with 13 bases left in between. Germline values: CDR1 SGHTA, CDR2 FQGTGA.

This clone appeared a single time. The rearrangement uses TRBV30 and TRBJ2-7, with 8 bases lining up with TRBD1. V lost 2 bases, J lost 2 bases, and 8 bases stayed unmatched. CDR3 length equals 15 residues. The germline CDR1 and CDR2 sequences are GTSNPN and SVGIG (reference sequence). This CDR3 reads CAWSSSGTGTYEQYF. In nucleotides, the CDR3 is TGTGCCTGGAGTAGCTCCGGGACAGGAACCTACGAGCAGTACTTC.

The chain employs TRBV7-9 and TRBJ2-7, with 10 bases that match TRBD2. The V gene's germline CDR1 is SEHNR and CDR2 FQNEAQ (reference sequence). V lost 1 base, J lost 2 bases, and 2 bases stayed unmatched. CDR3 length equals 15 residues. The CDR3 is CASSLVGTSAYEQYF. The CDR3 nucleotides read TGTGCCAGCAGCTTAGTTGGGACTAGCGCCTACGAGCAGTACTTC. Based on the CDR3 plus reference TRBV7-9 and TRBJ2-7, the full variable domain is DTGVSQNPRHKITKRGQNVTFRCDPISEHNRLYWYRQTLGQGPEFLTYFQNEAQLEKSRLLSDRFSAERPKGSFSTLEIQRTEQGDSAMYLCASSLVGTSAYEQYFGPGTRLTVT.

In DNA form, the CDR3 reads TGTGCCAGCAATACAGGGACAGGGAGAGATGGCTACACCTTC. It specifies CASNTGTGRDGYTF. J is TRBJ1-2 and V is TRBV2, with TRBD1 matching over 9 bases. Per the germline V gene, CDR1 is SNHLY and CDR2 is FYNNEI. CDR3 size: 14 residues. V lost 7 bases and J lost 6; bases outside the gene matches: 9. The whole variable domain, filled in from reference TRBV2 and TRBJ1-2, reads EPEVTQTPSHQVTQMGQEVILRCVPISNHLYFYWYRQILGQKVEFLVSFYNNEISEKSEIFDDQFSVERPDGSNFTLKIRSTKLEDSAMYFCASNTGTGRDGYTFGSGTRLTVV.

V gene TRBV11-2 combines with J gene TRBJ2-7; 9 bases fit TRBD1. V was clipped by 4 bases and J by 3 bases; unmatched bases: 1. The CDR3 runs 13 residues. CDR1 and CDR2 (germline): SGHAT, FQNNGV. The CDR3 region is CASSWGQGYEQYF. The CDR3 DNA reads TGTGCCAGCAGCTGGGGACAGGGCTACGAGCAGTACTTC.

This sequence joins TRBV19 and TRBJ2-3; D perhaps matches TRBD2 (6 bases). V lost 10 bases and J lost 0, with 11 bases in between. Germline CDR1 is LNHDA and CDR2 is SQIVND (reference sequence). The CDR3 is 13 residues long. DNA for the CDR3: TGTGCCACCCGGGGGTCTAGCACAGATACGCAGTATTTT. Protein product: CATRGSSTDTQYF. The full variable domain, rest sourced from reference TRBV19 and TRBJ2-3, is DGGITQSPKYLFRKEGQNVTLSCEQNLNHDAMYWYRQDPGQGLRLIYYSQIVNDFQKGDIAEGYSVSREKKESFPLTVTSAQKNPTAFYLCATRGSSTDTQYFGPGTRLTVL.

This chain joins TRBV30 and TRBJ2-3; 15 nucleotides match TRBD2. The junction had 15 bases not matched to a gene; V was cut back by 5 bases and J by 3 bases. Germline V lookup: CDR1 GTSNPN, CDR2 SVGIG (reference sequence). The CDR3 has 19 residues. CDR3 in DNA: TGTGCCTGGTCTCCAAAGGACGTGGGACTAGCGGGGGGTACAGATACGCAGTATTTT. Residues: CAWSPKDVGLAGGTDTQYF.

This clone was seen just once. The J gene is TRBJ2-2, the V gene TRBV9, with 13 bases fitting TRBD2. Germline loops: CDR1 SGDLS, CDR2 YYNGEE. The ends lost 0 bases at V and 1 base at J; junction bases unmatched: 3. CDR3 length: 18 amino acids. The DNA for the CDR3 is TGTGCCAGCAGCGTAGTGACTAGCGGGGGGATGAACACCGGGGAGCTGTTTTTT. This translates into CASSVVTSGGMNTGELFF.

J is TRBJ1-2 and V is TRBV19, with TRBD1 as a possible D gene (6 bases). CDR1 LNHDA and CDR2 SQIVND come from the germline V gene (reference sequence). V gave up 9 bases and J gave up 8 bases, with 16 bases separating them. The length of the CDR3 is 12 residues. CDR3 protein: CASHTGPFGYTF. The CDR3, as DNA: TGTGCCAGCCACACAGGGCCCTTCGGCTACACCTTC.

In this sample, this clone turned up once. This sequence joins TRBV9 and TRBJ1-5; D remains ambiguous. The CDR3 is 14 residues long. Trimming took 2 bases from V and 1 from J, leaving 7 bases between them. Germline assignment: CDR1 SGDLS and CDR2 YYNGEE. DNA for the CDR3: TGTGCCAGCAGCGTCTGGAGGAGCAATCAGCCCCAGCATTTT. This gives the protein CASSVWRSNQPQHF.

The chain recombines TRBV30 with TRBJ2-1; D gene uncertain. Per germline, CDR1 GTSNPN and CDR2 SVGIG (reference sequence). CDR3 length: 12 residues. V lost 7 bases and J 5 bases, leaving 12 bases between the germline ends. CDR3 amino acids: CASHSPNNEQFF. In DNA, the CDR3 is TGTGCCTCCCACTCTCCGAACAATGAGCAGTTCTTC.